The 21 T cell receptor beta chains reported below all come from one sample, sequenced in a study of cytomegalovirus exposure and HLA in healthy donors. Both 60 Vbeta primers and 13 Jbeta primers went into the PCR. Using immunoSEQ multiplex PCR, the repertoire was profiled, and TCRdb retains in-frame clones only, with some absent. The table has about 120,000 clones, 63% seen once. Sequencing used PBMCs. These receptors all come from a man aged 40-49 years in good health and CMV-seropositive.

The rearrangement joins TRBV6-1 to TRBJ2-7, with D hard to call. The V end was cut by 1 base, the J end by 5 bases, with 12 bases between. There are 14 residues in the CDR3. Germline lookup yields CDR1 MNHNS and CDR2 SASEGT. The CDR3 region is CASSEVGGPHEQYF. The CDR3 DNA reads TGTGCCAGCAGTGAAGTTGGCGGTCCCCACGAGCAGTACTTC.

The chain is built from TRBV19 and TRBJ2-5, with 10 bases matching TRBD1. The CDR3 has 18 residues. CDR1 and CDR2 from the germline V gene are LNHDA and SQIVND (reference sequence). V was clipped by 3 bases and J by 4 bases; unmatched bases: 14. CDR3 amino acids: CASSISRQGASLSETQYF. The CDR3 nucleotides read TGTGCCAGTAGTATCTCCCGACAGGGGGCATCCCTGTCAGAGACCCAGTACTTC.

V usage is TRBV19 and J usage is TRBJ2-5; the D gene is possibly TRBD2 (5 bases). The CDR3 length is 13 residues. V was pared by 5 bases and J by 2 bases, with 9 bases between. In germline, CDR1 is LNHDA, CDR2 SQIVND (reference sequence). The CDR3 DNA follows: TGTGCCAGTAGTGGGAGTCAGCAAGAGACCCAGTACTTC. This codes for CASSGSQQETQYF.

The rearrangement joins TRBV5-1 to TRBJ2-7, with D hard to call. This CDR3 is built from 18 residues. CDR1 and CDR2 (germline): SGHRS, YFSETQ. The V and J ends lost 0 bases and 0 bases respectively, with 19 bases between them. CDR3 loop: CASSLDLLAVSLSYEQYF. Here the CDR3 DNA reads TGCGCCAGCAGCTTGGACCTATTGGCGGTCTCTCTCTCCTACGAGCAGTACTTC.

The chain couples TRBV28 to TRBJ1-3; a possible D gene is TRBD1 (6 bases). The length of the CDR3 is 15 residues. The V end was cut by 3 bases, the J end by 8 bases, with 17 bases between. Germline V gene sequence: CDR1 MDHEN, CDR2 SYDVKM. CDR3 sequence (DNA): TGTGCCAGCAGTTTCCAACAGGGCAGCGGCCACACCATATATTTT. Residues: CASSFQQGSGHTIYF.

The CDR3 reads CASSPLAQYSYEQYF. DNA of the CDR3: TGTGCCAGCAGCCCACTAGCGCAATACTCCTACGAGCAGTACTTC. The V gene is TRBV6-5, the J gene TRBJ2-7; 7 positions match TRBD2. Losses at the gene ends were 6 bases for V and 0 bases for J; bases not matched to a gene: 8. The CDR3 is made up of 15 amino acids. Germline V lookup: CDR1 MNHEY, CDR2 SVGAGI.

The CDR3 protein is CASSLSPPLGAFF. The CDR3 bases are TGTGCCAGCAGCTTATCGCCTCCCCTCGGGGCTTTCTTT. J is TRBJ1-1 and V is TRBV7-9; no firm D call. CDR3 length equals 13 residues. Germline V gene sequence: CDR1 SEHNR, CDR2 FQNEAQ (reference sequence). With 2 bases removed from V and 11 bases from J, the gap between germline ends came to 15 bases.

The chain is built from TRBV2 and TRBJ1-3; 7 bases line up with TRBD1. Germline loops: CDR1 SNHLY, CDR2 FYNNEI. J lost 1 base, V lost 8 bases, and 14 bases had no gene match. The CDR3 totals 17 residues. The CDR3 DNA is TGTGCCAGCCTGGGCCCTCTACCAGGGGGATCTGGAAACACCATATATTTT. Protein product: CASLGPLPGGSGNTIYF.

The V gene is TRBV7-9, the J gene TRBJ2-7; TRBD1 might be the D (5 bases). Trimming shortened V by 5 bases and J by 3 bases, and 11 bases separated the two germline ends. Looked up from germline, CDR1 is SEHNR and CDR2 is FQNEAQ (reference sequence). This CDR3 spans 13 amino acids. The CDR3 loop reads CASSKQQDYEQYF. The CDR3 DNA reads TGTGCCAGCAGCAAGCAACAGGACTACGAGCAGTACTTC. The full variable domain, with the rest looked up from reference TRBV7-9 and TRBJ2-7, is DTGVSQNPRHKITKRGQNVTFRCDPISEHNRLYWYRQTLGQGPEFLTYFQNEAQLEKSRLLSDRFSAERPKGSFSTLEIQRTEQGDSAMYLCASSKQQDYEQYFGPGTRLTVT.

This chain links TRBV6-6 with TRBJ2-7; D possibly corresponds to TRBD2 (6 bases). The V end was cut by 0 bases, the J end by 4 bases, with 16 bases between. The CDR3 is 16 residues long. The germline CDR1 and CDR2 sequences are MNHNY and SVGAGI (reference sequence). The CDR3 DNA reads TGTGCCAGCAGTTACTCGATGGGACTGGGCTCGTACGAGCAGTACTTC. Protein product: CASSYSMGLGSYEQYF.

V and J are TRBV10-3 and TRBJ2-3; 11 bases agree with TRBD2. From germline, CDR1 is ENHRY and CDR2 SYGVKD. V was pared by 4 bases and J by 6 bases, with 6 bases of the junction left unmatched. This CDR3 is built from 15 residues. CDR3 in DNA: TGTGCCATCAGTGGGGAGTCTAGCGGGGGGGATACGCAGTATTTT. It yields the protein CAISGESSGGDTQYF.

The chain joins TRBV29-1 to TRBJ2-7; maybe TRBD1 (8 bases). The germline V and J ends were trimmed by 6 bases and 9 bases, with 18 bases remaining between them. The germline V gene has CDR1 SQVTM and CDR2 ANQGSEA. The CDR3 consists of 12 residues. DNA of the CDR3: TGCAGCGTATCACCGGGAGGACAGGGGCAGTACTTC. Encoded protein: CSVSPGGQGQYF.

V gene TRBV12-5 combines with J gene TRBJ1-2; 9 positions agree with TRBD1. The CDR3 is made up of 14 amino acids. Germline CDR1 and CDR2: LGHNT and FRNRAP. Trimming at V came to 0 bases and at J to 10 bases, leaving 6 bases not matched to a gene. The CDR3 here is CASGLVRDRVAYTF. In nucleotides, the CDR3 is TGTGCTAGTGGTTTGGTCCGGGACAGGGTAGCCTACACCTTC.

The chain combines TRBV5-1 with TRBJ1-2; D unclear. The CDR3 totals 14 residues. Trimming cost V 0 bases and J 7 bases, with 13 bases left between them. The germline CDR1 and CDR2 sequences are SGHRS and YFSETQ. Here the CDR3 reads CASSLDWVGGGYTF. CDR3 nucleotides: TGCGCCAGCAGCTTGGATTGGGTAGGAGGTGGCTACACCTTC.

This rearrangement joins TRBV6-5 to TRBJ2-7, with D tentatively TRBD2 (6 bases). The V end lost 6 bases, the J end lost 3 bases, and 15 bases lay between the germline ends. Germline loops: CDR1 MNHEY, CDR2 SVGAGI. The CDR3 contains 14 residues. CDR3 loop: CASSAPGRNYEQYF. The CDR3 coding sequence is TGTGCCAGCAGCGCCCCGGGGAGGAACTACGAGCAGTACTTC.

The chain employs TRBV5-1 and TRBJ2-7, with a tentative D call TRBD1 (5 bases). Trimming removed 0 bases from V and 2 bases from J, with 9 bases in between. Germline V CDR1 and CDR2: SGHRS, YFSETQ. The length of the CDR3 is 14 residues. The CDR3 coding sequence is TGCGCCAGCAGCTTGGACAGGCCAACCTACGAGCAGTACTTC. Translation: CASSLDRPTYEQYF.

The chain is built from TRBV6-1 and TRBJ2-5; 8 bases are a match to TRBD1. Matching the DNA end better, TRBJ2-7 makes the J call doubtful. Looked up from germline, CDR1 is MNHNS and CDR2 is SASEGT. The CDR3 has 14 amino acids. The DNA for the CDR3 is TGTGCCAGCAGTCTGGACAGGGCCGTCTACGAGCAGTACTTC. Translation: CASSLDRAVYEQYF.

The J gene is TRBJ1-4, the V gene TRBV5-8; 9 bases map to TRBD1. In germline, CDR1 is SGHTS, CDR2 YDEGEE. J was trimmed by 7 bases and V by 4 bases; bases with no gene match: 11. The CDR3 spans 16 residues. The CDR3 reads CASSPGTGIIVEKLFF. Written as DNA, the CDR3 is TGTGCCAGCAGCCCCGGGACAGGGATTATCGTTGAAAAACTGTTTTTT.

The chain combines TRBV19 with TRBJ2-3; 7 bases agree with TRBD2. The CDR3 has 15 amino acids. Trimming took 5 bases from V and 2 from J; bases not matched to a gene: 7. Germline-derived CDR1 and CDR2 are LNHDA and SQIVND (reference sequence). The CDR3 spells CASSVGGSSTDTQYF. The CDR3 nucleotides read TGTGCCAGTAGTGTCGGCGGGAGCTCCACAGATACGCAGTATTTT.

The gene calls are TRBV7-9 and TRBJ2-3; TRBD1 aligns across 10 bases. The CDR3 length is 16 residues. Germline assignment: CDR1 SEHNR and CDR2 FQNEAQ (reference sequence). Trimming at V came to 5 bases and at J to 5 bases, leaving 10 bases not matched to a gene. CDR3 in amino acids: CASSERQGAWRDTQYF. The CDR3 DNA is TGTGCCAGCAGCGAAAGACAGGGGGCTTGGAGAGATACGCAGTATTTT.

The chain joins TRBV4-1 to TRBJ2-1; 14 bases line up with TRBD2. The germline V gene encodes CDR1 MGHRA and CDR2 YSYEKL. V lost 1 base to trimming and J lost 4 bases; unmatched junction nucleotides: 0. The CDR3 sequence is 16 residues long. The CDR3 coding sequence is TGCGCCAGCAGCCAAGGGACTAGCGGGGGGTACAATGAGCAGTTCTTC. Its translation: CASSQGTSGGYNEQFF.